This TCR beta chain is drawn from a study of shared clonotypes between healthy human individuals. Cells designated naive CD8 were CD45RO-negative and were positively selected for CCR7, with terminally differentiated effector memory CD45RA+ cells excluded. The assay was immunoSEQ multiplex PCR, and TCRdb's table has in-frame clones only and misses some. This sample has roughly 770,000 clones, with 96% found just once. The sample taken for sequencing was naive CD8+ T cells sorted from blood. The TCR comes from a man in his thirties or forties in good health.

CDR3 nucleotides: TGTGCCACCCGACCGGGAAGGACTGAAGCTTTCTTT. This sequence encodes CATRPGRTEAFF. The chain joins TRBV2 to TRBJ1-1; D not certain. With 10 bases removed from V and 5 bases from J, the gap between germline ends came to 14 bases. The germline V gene has CDR1 SNHLY and CDR2 FYNNEI. The CDR3 contains 12 residues. Using reference TRBV2 and TRBJ1-1 for the parts outside the CDR3, the full variable domain is EPEVTQTPSHQVTQMGQEVILRCVPISNHLYFYWYRQILGQKVEFLVSFYNNEISEKSEIFDDQFSVERPDGSNFTLKIRSTKLEDSAMYFCATRPGRTEAFFGQGTRLTVV.